The 29 T cell receptor beta chains reported below all come from one sample, sequenced in a study of response to subunit inactivated influenza vaccine. TCRdb passed the RT-PCR reads through MiXCR, listing each CDR3 protein once. The sample consists of roughly 570,000 distinct CDR3 sequences, 14% of them appearing once. The starting material was PBMCs from blood, obtained about 13 days after vaccination. The receptor source for this set is a man aged 45-60 years who received an inactivated influenza vaccine.

The chain combines TRBV28 with TRBJ2-5; 7 nucleotides line up with TRBD2. Germline values: CDR1 MDHEN, CDR2 SYDVKM. The V segment lost 1 base and the J segment 4 bases; nucleotides outside the gene matches: 9. This CDR3 comprises 16 residues. CDR3 protein: CASSLFPAGIGETQYF. The CDR3 nucleotides are TGTGCCAGCAGTTTATTTCCAGCGGGAATCGGAGAGACCCAGTACTTC.

This clonotype has only a few counts. CDR3 coding DNA: TGTGCCAGCAGCCAAGTGTTGGGCGCAGATACGCAGTATTTT. As protein: CASSQVLGADTQYF. The chain has TRBV4-2 and TRBJ2-3, with D hard to call. Germline V gives CDR1 LGHNA, CDR2 YNFKEQ. The CDR3 sequence is 14 residues long. Trimming left V 1 base short and J 4 bases short, with 9 bases between.

The CDR3 DNA follows: TGTGCCAGCAGAACGGTACTCAATCAGCCCCAGCATTTT. It encodes CASRTVLNQPQHF. The chain combines TRBV28 with TRBJ1-5; the D is unclear. V was clipped by 6 bases and J by 3 bases, with 9 bases between them. CDR3 length: 13 residues. Germline CDR1 is MDHEN and CDR2 is SYDVKM.

This clonotype has more than one count but fewer than ten. This chain joins TRBV29-1 and TRBJ1-2; D remains ambiguous. The CDR3 extends over 11 amino acids. Trimming removed 4 bases at V and 3 bases at J, with 6 bases between. Germline lookup yields CDR1 SQVTM and CDR2 ANQGSEA. For the CDR3, the DNA is TGCAGCGTTGGCAGCGACTATGGCTACACCTTC. The encoded protein is CSVGSDYGYTF.

V and J are TRBV6-4 and TRBJ2-2, with 9 bases lining up with TRBD2. This CDR3 spans 19 amino acids. The V segment lost 2 bases and the J segment 2 bases; nucleotides outside the gene matches: 12. Germline loops: CDR1 MRHNA, CDR2 SNTAGT. Here the CDR3 DNA reads TGTGCCAGCAGTGACCGGTTCCATAGCGGGGGCCTTAACACCGGGGAGCTGTTTTTT. Protein sequence: CASSDRFHSGGLNTGELFF.

This clonotype was observed a handful of times. The J gene is TRBJ2-5, the V gene TRBV4-2; 7 bases line up with TRBD2. V dropped 1 base and J dropped 1; count of bases not matched to a gene: 9. The CDR3 contains 17 residues. Germline CDR1 and CDR2: LGHNA and YNFKEQ. CDR3 sequence (DNA): TGTGCCAGCAGCCAAGCTGTGGTGGGAGGGATCCAAGAGACCCAGTACTTC. Encoded protein: CASSQAVVGGIQETQYF.

This clonotype was counted ten times or more. V gene TRBV5-1 combines with J gene TRBJ2-7; a weak D match, TRBD1 (5 bases). CDR3 length: 13 residues. Germline V gene lookup returns CDR1 SGHRS and CDR2 YFSETQ. Trimming pared 3 bases from V and 7 bases from J, leaving 14 bases between. The CDR3 spells CASSYQTAWEQYF. CDR3 sequence (DNA): TGCGCCAGCAGCTACCAGACAGCCTGGGAGCAGTACTTC. The full variable domain, its missing parts supplied by reference TRBV5-1 and TRBJ2-7, is KAGVTQTPRYLIKTRGQQVTLSCSPISGHRSVSWYQQTPGQGLQFLFEYFSETQRNKGNFPGRFSGRQFSNSRSEMNVSTLELGDSALYLCASSYQTAWEQYFGPGTRLTVT.

The chain is built from TRBV25-1 and TRBJ1-5; possibly TRBD1 for D (5 bases). V lost 7 bases and J lost 4, with 20 bases in between. Germline CDR1 and CDR2: MGHDK and SYGVNS. The length of the CDR3 is 16 residues. The CDR3 reads CASTPGGIRRNQPQHF. CDR3 DNA sequence: TGTGCCAGCACTCCTGGGGGGATACGGCGAAATCAGCCCCAGCATTTT.

J is TRBJ1-1 and V is TRBV27; a weak D match, TRBD1 (5 bases). CDR3 length: 17 residues. V lost 2 bases to trimming and J lost 0 bases, with 16 bases between them. Germline-derived CDR1 and CDR2 are MNHEY and SMNVEV (reference sequence). In DNA, the CDR3 is TGTGCCAGCAGTTTAATTTCAACTTTAGGGGTGAACACTGAAGCTTTCTTT. It encodes CASSLISTLGVNTEAFF.

This chain joins TRBV24-1 and TRBJ2-3, with 9 bases that match TRBD1. CDR1 KGHDR and CDR2 SFDVKD come from the germline V gene. CDR3 length equals 15 residues. With 5 bases clipped from V and 6 bases from J, the junction kept 8 bases outside the gene matches. The CDR3 DNA is TGTGCCACCAGTGGATTCCGGGACAGGGAGGATACGCAGTATTTT. Protein sequence: CATSGFRDREDTQYF.

This clonotype was recorded a few times. The chain couples TRBV12-3 or TRBV12-4 to TRBJ1-6; D remains ambiguous. V was pared by 4 bases and J by 8 bases, with 12 bases between. The CDR3 has 14 residues. The CDR3 DNA sequence: TGTGCCAGCAGTTCAGACCGTTTAGATTCACCCCTCCACTTT. It specifies CASSSDRLDSPLHF.

This clonotype came up a few times. This rearrangement joins TRBV18 to TRBJ1-4, with 9 bases identical to TRBD1. V dropped 3 bases and J dropped 2; count of bases not matched to a gene: 4. Per germline, CDR1 KGHSH and CDR2 LQKENI. The CDR3 runs to 16 residues. The chain's CDR3 is CASSPTGTGTNEKLFF. For the CDR3, the DNA is TGTGCCAGCTCACCCACCGGGACAGGGACTAATGAAAAACTGTTTTTT.

At least ten counts were recorded for this clonotype. The chain joins TRBV7-9 to TRBJ2-7; D unclear. V was cut by 6 bases and J by 2 bases, with 8 bases left in between. The CDR3 length is 12 residues. Germline V gene data show CDR1 as SEHNR and CDR2 as FQNEAQ (reference sequence). CDR3 bases: TGTGCCAGCAGTTTGGCCCCCTACGAGCAGTACTTC. Protein sequence: CASSLAPYEQYF.

V is TRBV5-6 and J is TRBJ1-2; D might be TRBD1 (6 bases). CDR3 length: 15 residues. V was clipped by 4 bases and J by 2 bases, with 15 bases between them. The V gene's germline CDR1 is SGHDT and CDR2 YYEEEE. The CDR3 loop reads CASSPMGGRNYGYTF. The CDR3 DNA follows: TGTGCCAGCAGCCCCATGGGGGGCCGGAACTATGGCTACACCTTC.

The gene calls are TRBV5-1 and TRBJ1-5; D uncertain. V lost 0 bases and J lost 6, with 13 bases in between. The CDR3 loop spans 15 amino acids. Germline V CDR1 and CDR2: SGHRS, YFSETQ. The CDR3 coding sequence is TGCGCCAGCAGCTTGGCATCAGGAGTTGGTCAGCCCCAGCATTTT. Translated: CASSLASGVGQPQHF.

This clonotype was detected a few times. The rearrangement joins TRBV6-5 to TRBJ1-2; unclear D gene. CDR3 length equals 11 residues. V dropped 2 bases and J dropped 2 bases, with 0 bases sitting between them. Germline V gene lookup returns CDR1 MNHEY and CDR2 SVGAGI. The CDR3 spells CASSYNYGYTF. CDR3 coding DNA: TGTGCCAGCAGTTACAACTATGGCTACACCTTC.

V usage is TRBV29-1 and J usage is TRBJ2-7, with 8 bases aligning to TRBD1. This CDR3 is 14 amino acids long. Trimming cost V 2 bases and J 3 bases; bases outside gene matches: 6. Germline CDR1 reads SQVTM; CDR2 reads ANQGSEA. CDR3 loop: CSVERGTGFYEQYF. In nucleotides, the CDR3 is TGCAGCGTTGAAAGGGGGACAGGCTTCTACGAGCAGTACTTC.

J is TRBJ1-4 and V is TRBV21-1; the DNA was not used to check the table's D call, TRBD1. TRBV21-1 is a documented pseudogene. The CDR3 spans 17 residues. The CDR3 protein is CASSKGQGGSANEKLFF. In DNA form, the CDR3 reads TGTGCCAGCAGCAAAGGACAGGGTGGATCGGCTAATGAAAAACTGTTTTTT.

The rearrangement uses TRBV20-1 and TRBJ2-7, with a tentative D call TRBD2 (5 bases). Germline CDR1 and CDR2: DFQATT and SNEGSKA (reference sequence). This CDR3 has 14 amino acids. V was clipped by 0 bases and J by 8 bases, with 17 bases between them. The CDR3 is CSAREPSAAGKQYF. The CDR3 DNA sequence: TGCAGTGCTAGAGAGCCGTCAGCGGCTGGAAAGCAGTACTTC.

This clonotype has more than one count but fewer than ten. The chain uses TRBV5-1 and TRBJ2-3; tentatively, D is TRBD1 (5 bases). The length of the CDR3 is 17 residues. Germline CDR1 reads SGHRS; CDR2 reads YFSETQ. The V end was cut by 0 bases, the J end by 2 bases, with 16 bases between. This CDR3 reads CASSLAGSSSYTDTQYF. As DNA, the CDR3 is TGCGCCAGCAGCTTGGCAGGGTCCTCATCTTACACAGATACGCAGTATTTT.

V and J are TRBV3-1 and TRBJ2-7; no firm D call. The V end lost 2 bases, the J end lost 4 bases, and 15 bases lay between the germline ends. Germline V gene data show CDR1 as LGHDT and CDR2 as YNNKEL (reference sequence). The CDR3 has 15 amino acids. DNA for the CDR3: TGTGCCAGCAGCCAAAGGAGCGACCGTTTTTACGAGCAGTACTTC. It specifies CASSQRSDRFYEQYF.

This clonotype was observed many times. The chain links TRBV20-1 to TRBJ1-4; the match to TRBD1 covers 7 bases. Unmatched junction bases numbered 2, after V lost 3 bases and J lost 7 bases. The CDR3 consists of 12 residues. Germline-derived CDR1 and CDR2 are DFQATT and SNEGSKA (reference sequence). The CDR3 protein is CSASRGVEKLFF. CDR3 DNA sequence: TGCAGTGCTAGCAGGGGGGTTGAAAAACTGTTTTTT.

This clonotype has ten or more counts. The chain has TRBV24-1 and TRBJ2-2; 9 bases match TRBD2. Trimming took 3 bases from V and 5 from J; bases not matched to a gene: 12. The CDR3 is 18 residues long. Per the germline V gene, CDR1 is KGHDR and CDR2 is SFDVKD. The CDR3 region has the DNA TGTGCCACCAGTGATGCTAGCGGGGTCCGGGGTTGGACCGGGGAGCTGTTTTTT. Amino acid sequence: CATSDASGVRGWTGELFF.

The genes are TRBV21-1 and TRBJ2-7; TRBD1 was called by the table and not checked on the DNA. TRBV21-1 is tagged as a pseudogene. The CDR3 runs to 15 residues. In DNA form, the CDR3 reads TGTGCCAGCAGCGAAATAACCGGGACAAGAGTTGAGCAGTACTTC. It specifies CASSEITGTRVEQYF.

This chain joins TRBV12-3 or TRBV12-4 and TRBJ2-4, with D uncertain. CDR3 length: 14 amino acids. Trimming stripped 5 bases from V and 3 bases from J, with 11 bases between. This CDR3 is CASSTSTGKNIQYF. CDR3 in DNA: TGTGCCAGCAGTACCAGTACGGGCAAAAACATTCAGTACTTC.

The chain has TRBV28 and TRBJ2-1; TRBD2 matches 11 bases. Germline V gives CDR1 MDHEN, CDR2 SYDVKM. Germline trimming cut 2 bases from V and 3 bases from J; bases unmatched to any gene: 6. CDR3 length: 17 amino acids. The CDR3 loop is CASSLGLTSGNYNEQFF. CDR3 coding DNA: TGTGCCAGCAGTTTAGGCTTGACTAGCGGGAACTACAATGAGCAGTTCTTC.

This clonotype was seen a handful of times. This chain joins TRBV19 and TRBJ2-5; 7 bases match TRBD2. The CDR3 consists of 16 residues. The V segment lost 4 bases and the J segment 2 bases; nucleotides outside the gene matches: 10. CDR1 is LNHDA and CDR2 is SQIVND in the germline V gene (reference sequence). The CDR3 coding sequence is TGTGCCAGTAGTAAGGCCCGGGACTACCCACAAGAGACCCAGTACTTC. It yields the protein CASSKARDYPQETQYF. Looking up the rest from reference TRBV19 and TRBJ2-5 gives the full variable domain: DGGITQSPKYLFRKEGQNVTLSCEQNLNHDAMYWYRQDPGQGLRLIYYSQIVNDFQKGDIAEGYSVSREKKESFPLTVTSAQKNPTAFYLCASSKARDYPQETQYFGPGTRLLVL.

This clonotype occurred a few times. This chain connects TRBV9 to TRBJ2-7, with D hard to call. The CDR3 runs to 15 residues. Between the trimmed V and J ends, which lost 0 bases and 0 bases, there was a span of 10 bases. CDR1 is SGDLS and CDR2 is YYNGEE in the germline V gene. The CDR3 DNA reads as TGTGCCAGCAGCGTAGGTCTGGATAGCTCCTACGAGCAGTACTTC. This codes for CASSVGLDSSYEQYF.

There are a few counts of this clonotype. As DNA, the CDR3 is TGTGCCAGCAGCGGGAGGTTCAGCGGTGATGGCTACACCTTC. Its translation: CASSGRFSGDGYTF. The chain joins TRBV25-1 to TRBJ1-2; D is unclear. The germline gives CDR1 MGHDK, CDR2 SYGVNS. V was trimmed by 6 bases and J by 6 bases, leaving 17 bases between them. The length of the CDR3 is 14 residues.